The rows below give T cell receptor beta chains drawn from one sample of a study of cytomegalovirus exposure and HLA in healthy donors. Clones were read by immunoSEQ multiplex PCR, and TCRdb kept only the in-frame ones, dropping some. The profile shows some 130,000 clones, 75% to 90% of them singletons. The sample was PBMCs. The receptors originated from a male donor in good health and CMV-seronegative. The CDR3 runs from the conserved cysteine through the conserved F or W. Fields, in order: D gene, V gene, J gene, clone size, CDR3 protein, CDR3 DNA. D genes are given only for firm matches. Clone sizes are given selectively: once, few, many, or a class where the clone is expanded.

.	TRBV19	TRBJ2-7	.	CASSIGGQSYYEQYF	TGTGCCAGTAGTATTGGAGGGCAAAGCTACTACGAGCAGTACTTC
.	TRBV15	TRBJ2-5	.	CATSPLTRGMETQYF	TGTGCCACCAGCCCCCTCACCCGGGGGATGGAGACCCAGTACTTC
.	TRBV2	TRBJ2-5	few	CASSDISLGSPLQETQYF	TGTGCCAGCAGTGATATCTCTCTCGGGAGCCCACTCCAAGAGACCCAGTACTTC
.	TRBV19	TRBJ2-1	.	CASSIAGTYNEQFF	TGTGCCAGTAGTATAGCGGGGACCTACAATGAGCAGTTCTTC
.	TRBV15	TRBJ2-2	.	CATSREKGWTGELFF	TGTGCCACCAGCAGAGAGAAGGGGTGGACCGGGGAGCTGTTTTTT
TRBD1	TRBV18	TRBJ2-3	.	CASSPETGPDTQYF	TGTGCCAGCTCACCAGAGACAGGGCCAGATACGCAGTATTTT
.	TRBV18	TRBJ1-5	.	CASSPLPQGQNSQPQHF	TGTGCCAGCTCACCACTCCCCCAGGGGCAGAATAGTCAGCCCCAGCATTTT
.	TRBV2	TRBJ2-1	.	CASREDSSYNEQFF	TGTGCCAGCAGGGAGGACAGTTCCTACAATGAGCAGTTCTTC
TRBD1	TRBV10-1	TRBJ2-1	.	CASSELEQGSVQFF	TGCGCCAGCAGTGAGCTCGAACAGGGGTCGGTGCAGTTCTTC
.	TRBV5-1	TRBJ2-5	.	CASSFLGLGQLRETQYF	TGCGCCAGCAGCTTTCTGGGGCTAGGGCAATTAAGAGAGACCCAGTACTTC
.	TRBV5-1	TRBJ1-1	.	CASSLAGGPNTEAFF	TGCGCCAGCAGCTTGGCCGGGGGGCCGAACACTGAAGCTTTCTTT
.	TRBV5-6	TRBJ1-1	.	CASSWLREEVTEAFF	TGTGCCAGCAGCTGGCTGCGTGAGGAGGTCACTGAAGCTTTCTTT
TRBD2	TRBV4-3	TRBJ2-5	.	CASSQDGLAGSPGTQYF	TGCGCCAGCAGCCAAGATGGGCTAGCGGGGTCCCCCGGGACCCAGTACTTC
TRBD2	TRBV7-9	TRBJ2-1	.	CASRPGTSGGASYNEQFF	TGTGCCAGCCGCCCCGGGACTAGCGGGGGGGCCTCCTACAATGAGCAGTTCTTC
.	TRBV5-1	TRBJ2-4	.	CASSLIVGSKNIQYF	TGCGCCAGCAGCTTGATAGTAGGGAGCAAAAACATTCAGTACTTC
TRBD1	TRBV29-1	TRBJ2-3	.	CSVGGQSTDTQYF	TGCAGCGTTGGGGGACAGTCCACAGATACGCAGTATTTT
TRBD1	TRBV27	TRBJ2-7	.	CASSYRHRTGASYEQYF	TGTGCCAGCAGCTATAGGCACAGGACAGGGGCATCCTACGAGCAGTACTTC
TRBD1	TRBV9	TRBJ2-1	.	CASSVAPTGGGNEQFF	TGTGCCAGCAGCGTAGCTCCAACAGGGGGCGGAAATGAGCAGTTCTTC
.	TRBV6-5	TRBJ2-5	.	CASRKGQSETQYF	TGTGCCAGCAGAAAAGGACAATCAGAGACCCAGTACTTC
.	TRBV6-5	TRBJ1-6	.	CASSLESLNSPLHF	TGTGCCAGCAGTTTGGAGTCCCTAAATTCACCCCTCCACTTT
.	TRBV7-8	TRBJ2-7	.	CASSFRPVSSYEQYF	TGTGCCAGCAGCTTCAGGCCTGTCAGCTCCTACGAGCAGTACTTC
.	TRBV5-1	TRBJ1-1	once	CASSTDRPNTEAFF	TGCGCCAGCAGCACCGACAGACCTAACACTGAAGCTTTCTTT
TRBD2	TRBV5-1	TRBJ2-3	.	CASSHSGGQDTQYF	TGCGCCAGCAGCCACAGCGGGGGCCAAGATACGCAGTATTTT
.	TRBV19	TRBJ1-1	.	CASSTGNNMNTEAFF	TGTGCCAGTAGCACAGGCAACAATATGAACACTGAAGCTTTCTTT
TRBD1	TRBV10-2	TRBJ1-2	.	CASSLQDRGFYGYTF	TGCGCCAGCAGTCTCCAGGACAGGGGTTTCTATGGCTACACCTTC
.	TRBV7-9	TRBJ1-1	.	CASSLGGSEAFF	TGTGCCAGCAGCTTAGGTGGCTCAGAAGCTTTCTTT
.	TRBV6-5	TRBJ2-7	.	CASRADSDPSYEQYF	TGTGCCAGCAGGGCTGACAGCGATCCGTCCTACGAGCAGTACTTC
TRBD1	TRBV30	TRBJ2-7	.	CAWNDRGYEQYF	TGTGCCTGGAATGACAGGGGTTACGAGCAGTACTTC
TRBD2	TRBV6-5	TRBJ2-7	.	CASSAPGLGYEQYF	TGTGCCAGCAGTGCCCCGGGACTAGGCTACGAGCAGTACTTC
TRBD1	TRBV5-1	TRBJ2-1	.	CASSGWGTGVDEQFF	TGCGCCAGCAGCGGATGGGGGACAGGGGTCGATGAGCAGTTCTTC
.	TRBV9	TRBJ1-5	.	CASSVGWQNQPQHF	TGTGCCAGCAGCGTAGGGTGGCAGAATCAGCCCCAGCATTTT
.	TRBV30	TRBJ2-7	.	CAGAESATYEQYF	TGCGCCGGGGCCGAGAGCGCAACCTACGAGCAGTACTTC
TRBD1	TRBV5-4	TRBJ2-5	.	CASSTGQGNFQETQYF	TGTGCCAGCAGCACAGGACAGGGTAATTTTCAAGAGACCCAGTACTTC
TRBD2	TRBV5-1	TRBJ2-5	few	CASSPRETQETQYF	TGCGCCAGCAGCCCGCGGGAGACCCAAGAGACCCAGTACTTC
.	TRBV11-2	TRBJ1-4	.	CASSLDLTGGSEKLFF	TGTGCCAGCAGCTTAGATCTTACCGGGGGGAGTGAAAAACTGTTTTTT
TRBD1	TRBV27	TRBJ1-2	.	CASPPLFPLETGVGYTF	TGTGCCAGCCCCCCCCTTTTTCCCCTAGAAACAGGGGTTGGCTACACCTTC
.	TRBV5-4	TRBJ1-1	once	CASSLDFGPGNTEAFF	TGTGCCAGCAGCTTGGACTTCGGCCCGGGGAACACTGAAGCTTTCTTT
.	TRBV18	TRBJ1-5	.	CASSPDPGGNQPQHF	TGTGCCAGCTCACCCGATCCGGGGGGGAATCAGCCCCAGCATTTT
.	TRBV6-1	TRBJ2-1	.	CASSEEGGGYNEQFF	TGTGCCAGCAGTGAAGAGGGGGGGGGCTACAATGAGCAGTTCTTC
.	TRBV4-3	TRBJ2-7	.	CASSQVPAANYEQYF	TGCGCCAGCAGCCAAGTGCCAGCGGCCAACTACGAGCAGTACTTC
.	TRBV9	TRBJ2-6	.	CASRRRTDGTNGLTF	TGTGCCAGCAGACGCCGGACTGATGGAACCAACGGCCTGACTTTC
TRBD2	TRBV10-2	TRBJ2-1	.	CASSSGLAAYNEQFF	TGCGCCAGCTCCTCGGGTCTAGCGGCGTACAATGAGCAGTTCTTC
.	TRBV13	TRBJ1-1	.	CASSLVGDRGNTEAFF	TGTGCCAGCAGCTTAGTTGGGGATAGGGGGAACACTGAAGCTTTCTTT
TRBD1	TRBV25-1	TRBJ1-2	.	CASSQGTELYGYTF	TGTGCCAGCAGTCAGGGGACAGAACTCTATGGCTACACCTTC
TRBD2	TRBV9	TRBJ2-5	.	CASSVRTSGRGGEAQYF	TGTGCCAGCAGCGTAAGGACTAGCGGGAGAGGGGGAGAGGCCCAGTACTTC
TRBD2	TRBV5-4	TRBJ2-1	.	CASTTWEGYNEQFF	TGTGCCAGCACTACTTGGGAGGGCTACAATGAGCAGTTCTTC
TRBD1	TRBV28	TRBJ1-5	.	CASSFGQGDQPQHF	TGTGCCAGCAGTTTCGGGCAGGGGGATCAGCCCCAGCATTTT
.	TRBV9	TRBJ1-3	.	CASSLGGGRVQNSGNTIYF	TGTGCCAGCAGCCTAGGGGGGGGCAGAGTGCAGAACTCTGGAAACACCATATATTTT
TRBD1	TRBV5-4	TRBJ2-7	.	CASSPNPGQKLYEQYF	TGTGCCAGCAGCCCTAACCCGGGACAGAAACTCTACGAGCAGTACTTC
TRBD1	TRBV25-1	TRBJ2-5	.	CASSEYLGQGFQETQYF	TGTGCCAGCAGTGAATATTTGGGACAGGGCTTTCAAGAGACCCAGTACTTC
.	TRBV5-8	TRBJ1-2	.	CASRPGQPNYGYTF	TGTGCCAGCAGGCCAGGACAGCCTAACTATGGCTACACCTTC
TRBD1	TRBV6-1	TRBJ1-5	once	CASSEGTQGRNQPQHF	TGTGCCAGCAGTGAAGGGACACAGGGGCGCAATCAGCCCCAGCATTTT
.	TRBV13	TRBJ2-7	.	CASSTSRSSYEQYF	TGTGCCAGCAGCACCTCTAGGAGCTCCTACGAGCAGTACTTC
.	TRBV10-3	TRBJ1-1	.	CAISRDLNTEAFF	TGTGCCATCAGTCGGGACTTGAACACTGAAGCTTTCTTT